The next 28 T cell receptor beta chains were all read from a single sample in a study of blood T cell repertoires in COVID-19. The method was immunoSEQ multiplex PCR; TCRdb's version includes in-frame clones alone and lacks a portion of them. The sample contains some 240,000 clones, around 90% of which appear only once. The sequencing sample was made of peripheral blood. The receptors here all came from a woman between 55 and 75 years old with COVID-19, enrolled during active disease.

The chain has TRBV3-1 (or the pseudogene TRBV3-2) and TRBJ1-1; tentatively, D is TRBD1 (5 bases). The ends were cut back, 0 bases at V and 8 bases at J, with 7 bases in the middle. The length of the CDR3 is 12 residues. The germline V gene has CDR1 LGHDT and CDR2 YNNKEL (reference sequence). The CDR3 loop reads CASSQDRQEAFF. The CDR3 DNA follows: TGTGCCAGCAGCCAAGACCGACAGGAAGCTTTCTTT.

The V gene is TRBV9, the J gene TRBJ2-3; 14 bases align to TRBD2. The CDR3 totals 18 residues. J was trimmed by 3 bases and V by 2 bases; bases with no gene match: 8. Per the germline V gene, CDR1 is SGDLS and CDR2 is YYNGEE. The chain's CDR3 is CASSVTSGGGARTDTQYF. The CDR3 DNA reads as TGTGCCAGCAGCGTGACTAGCGGGGGGGGTGCTCGGACAGATACGCAGTATTTT. Drawing the rest from reference TRBV9 and TRBJ2-3, the complete variable domain is DSGVTQTPKHLITATGQRVTLRCSPRSGDLSVYWYQQSLDQGLQFLIQYYNGEERAKGNILERFSAQQFPDLHSELNLSSLELGDSALYFCASSVTSGGGARTDTQYFGPGTRLTVL.

The chain combines TRBV27 with TRBJ1-3, with D possibly matching TRBD1 (5 bases). The germline V gene has CDR1 MNHEY and CDR2 SMNVEV (reference sequence). This CDR3 is 18 amino acids long. V was shortened by 0 bases and J by 0 bases, with 15 bases between the two germline ends. In nucleotides, the CDR3 is TGTGCCAGCAGTTTATCGCGGGGAATCGGGACCTCTGGAAACACCATATATTTT. Translated: CASSLSRGIGTSGNTIYF.

This rearrangement joins TRBV6-2 or TRBV6-3 to TRBJ2-3; 8 nucleotides line up with TRBD1. The trim removed 6 bases at V and 5 bases at J, leaving 10 bases unmatched. This CDR3 region has 15 residues. Per germline, CDR1 MNHEY and CDR2 SVGEGT. The CDR3 DNA sequence: TGTGCCAGCAGCCAGGGGGCAAATTTTGTAGATACGCAGTATTTT. Translating it yields CASSQGANFVDTQYF.

This sequence joins TRBV24-1 and TRBJ2-1, with D perhaps matching TRBD1 (5 bases). Trimming took off 4 bases at V and 3 bases at J, with 6 bases between the two ends. The CDR3 is made up of 13 amino acids. Per germline, CDR1 KGHDR and CDR2 SFDVKD. The CDR3: CATSDQGYNEQFF. The DNA of the CDR3 is TGTGCCACCAGTGACCAGGGCTACAATGAGCAGTTCTTC.

This sequence joins TRBV30 and TRBJ1-1, with D possibly TRBD1 on 5 matching bases. V was shortened by 4 bases and J by 11 bases, with 20 bases between the two germline ends. The CDR3 runs 13 residues. Germline values: CDR1 GTSNPN, CDR2 SVGIG (reference sequence). The CDR3 nucleotides read TGTGCCTGGACCATAGGATCGGGGGGAAGGGCTTTCTTT. It encodes CAWTIGSGGRAFF.

The chain is built from TRBV5-1 and TRBJ1-1, with D possibly being TRBD1 (6 bases). V was cut by 4 bases and J by 6 bases, with 19 bases left in between. Looked up from germline, CDR1 is SGHRS and CDR2 is YFSETQ. This CDR3 has 15 residues. The CDR3 bases are TGCGCCAGCAGCCCACCCTTGGGGGGGCGGGCTGAAGCTTTCTTT. It is translated as CASSPPLGGRAEAFF.

The genes are TRBV19 and TRBJ2-3; 9 nucleotides line up with TRBD2. Germline-derived CDR1 and CDR2 are LNHDA and SQIVND (reference sequence). Losses at the gene ends were 6 bases for V and 4 bases for J; bases not matched to a gene: 8. The CDR3 runs 15 residues. This CDR3 reads CASRPSGGWSDTQYF. The CDR3 bases are TGTGCCAGTAGACCGAGCGGGGGGTGGTCAGATACGCAGTATTTT.

This sequence joins TRBV18 and TRBJ2-7; TRBD1 aligns across 7 bases. The germline V gene has CDR1 KGHSH and CDR2 LQKENI. The CDR3 is 16 residues long. J lost 3 bases, V lost 3 bases, and 11 bases had no gene match. CDR3 nucleotides: TGTGCCAGCTCACCTAGAGGACAGGCGGCTAGCTACGAGCAGTACTTC. It specifies CASSPRGQAASYEQYF.

This rearrangement joins TRBV7-3 to TRBJ1-2; TRBD1 might be the D (6 bases). Trimming left V 6 bases short and J 2 bases short, with 16 bases between. The CDR3 runs 15 residues. In germline, CDR1 is SGHTA, CDR2 FQGTGA. The CDR3 bases are TGTGCCAGCAGGGATCCGGGACAAATAAACTATGGCTACACCTTC. It codes for CASRDPGQINYGYTF.

The V gene is TRBV30, the J gene TRBJ1-5; 8 bases are a match to TRBD1. Germline V lookup: CDR1 GTSNPN, CDR2 SVGIG (reference sequence). After removal of 2 bases from V and 4 bases from J, the junction contained 4 bases not matched to a gene. CDR3 size: 14 residues. CDR3 region: CAWSFGQGNQPQHF. In DNA, the CDR3 is TGTGCCTGGAGTTTCGGACAGGGAAATCAGCCCCAGCATTTT.

The chain carries TRBV5-1 and TRBJ2-3; 8 nucleotides agree with TRBD2. Germline V gene data show CDR1 as SGHRS and CDR2 as YFSETQ. V trimming: 0 bases; J trimming: 4 bases; junction bases outside the gene matches: 7. The CDR3 has 16 amino acids. CDR3 coding DNA: TGCGCCAGCAGCTTGGGTGGAGCGGGGGTCGCAGATACGCAGTATTTT. As protein: CASSLGGAGVADTQYF.

This chain links TRBV7-9 with TRBJ1-5, with a tentative D call TRBD1 (5 bases). Per the germline V gene, CDR1 is SEHNR and CDR2 is FQNEAQ (reference sequence). The CDR3 sequence is 18 residues long. V was clipped by 1 base and J by 0 bases, with 16 bases between them. As DNA, the CDR3 is TGTGCCAGCAGCTTAGTTTTACAGGACCGCTATAGCAATCAGCCCCAGCATTTT. Residues: CASSLVLQDRYSNQPQHF. The whole variable domain, remainder taken from reference TRBV7-9 and TRBJ1-5, is DTGVSQNPRHKITKRGQNVTFRCDPISEHNRLYWYRQTLGQGPEFLTYFQNEAQLEKSRLLSDRFSAERPKGSFSTLEIQRTEQGDSAMYLCASSLVLQDRYSNQPQHFGDGTRLSIL.

The chain combines TRBV9 with TRBJ1-2; D not certain. Germline CDR1 SGDLS, CDR2 YYNGEE. The CDR3 is 13 amino acids. Trimming stripped 4 bases from V and 5 bases from J, with 12 bases between. The CDR3 loop is CASSTPSGYGYTF. In DNA form, the CDR3 reads TGTGCCAGCAGCACACCATCCGGGTATGGCTACACCTTC.

This rearrangement joins TRBV13 to TRBJ2-2, with 8 bases fitting TRBD2. V lost 5 bases to trimming and J lost 0 bases; unmatched junction nucleotides: 11. This CDR3 comprises 18 residues. The germline CDR1 and CDR2 sequences are PRHDT and FYEKMQ (reference sequence). CDR3 in DNA: TGTGCCAGCAGCAAACACCCTCGACTAGCGTCGAACACCGGGGAGCTGTTTTTT. Its protein product is CASSKHPRLASNTGELFF.

The chain employs TRBV11-1 and TRBJ1-1, with 8 nucleotides matching TRBD1. From germline, CDR1 is SGHAT and CDR2 FQDESV (reference sequence). V trimming: 3 bases; J trimming: 2 bases; junction bases outside the gene matches: 5. The CDR3 extends over 15 amino acids. The CDR3 sequence is CASSFGTGFNTEAFF. CDR3 in DNA: TGTGCCAGCAGCTTTGGGACAGGCTTCAACACTGAAGCTTTCTTT. The entire variable domain, with the rest obtained from reference TRBV11-1 and TRBJ1-1, is as follows: EAEVAQSPRYKITEKSQAVAFWCDPISGHATLYWYRQILGQGPELLVQFQDESVVDDSQLPKDRFSAERLKGVDSTLKIQPAELGDSAMYLCASSFGTGFNTEAFFGQGTRLTVV.

The rearrangement joins TRBV7-3 to TRBJ2-3, with D hard to call. V lost 1 base and J 0 bases, leaving 5 bases between the germline ends. CDR1 is SGHTA, CDR2 FQGTGA, per germline. CDR3 size: 14 residues. The CDR3 reads CASSLRLSTDTQYF. The DNA of the CDR3 is TGTGCCAGCAGCTTAAGGCTTAGCACAGATACGCAGTATTTT.

This rearrangement joins TRBV30 to TRBJ2-1; D is ambiguous. The V gene's germline CDR1 is GTSNPN and CDR2 SVGIG (reference sequence). The CDR3 is 15 amino acids. The V and J ends lost 2 bases and 0 bases respectively, with 11 bases between them. The CDR3: CAWSPPGSSYNEQFF. The CDR3 DNA follows: TGTGCCTGGAGTCCCCCAGGTAGCTCCTACAATGAGCAGTTCTTC.

J is TRBJ2-5 and V is TRBV7-9; 13 positions agree with TRBD2. CDR1 is SEHNR and CDR2 is FQNEAQ in the germline V gene (reference sequence). Unmatched junction bases numbered 7, after V lost 4 bases and J lost 2 bases. The CDR3 sequence is 17 residues long. CDR3 DNA sequence: TGTGCCAGCAGCTCCGCCGGGACTAGCGGGGTACAAGAGACCCAGTACTTC. Protein product: CASSSAGTSGVQETQYF.

The V gene is TRBV7-9, the J gene TRBJ2-2; a possible D gene is TRBD1 (6 bases). Trimming removed 3 bases from V and 0 bases from J, with 11 bases in between. The CDR3 sequence is 16 residues long. Looked up from germline, CDR1 is SEHNR and CDR2 is FQNEAQ (reference sequence). CDR3 coding DNA: TGTGCCAGCAGCTTTGGGGGCCGCGCGAACACCGGGGAGCTGTTTTTT. It encodes CASSFGGRANTGELFF.

The rearrangement joins TRBV9 to TRBJ1-3; a possible D gene is TRBD1 (6 bases). The V gene lost 4 bases and the J gene lost 3 bases, with 14 bases spanning the gap. CDR3 length: 15 residues. Germline V gives CDR1 SGDLS, CDR2 YYNGEE. The CDR3 coding sequence is TGTGCCAGCAGCCCACGGGGGGCTGATGGAAACACCATATATTTT. As protein: CASSPRGADGNTIYF.

This clone was picked up one time. The genes are TRBV6-5 and TRBJ1-4; 7 nucleotides agree with TRBD1. This CDR3 spans 15 amino acids. Trimming at V came to 5 bases and at J to 6 bases, leaving 9 bases not matched to a gene. Germline lookup yields CDR1 MNHEY and CDR2 SVGAGI. This chain's CDR3 is CASSPGGDSDEKLFF. The DNA of the CDR3 is TGTGCCAGCAGTCCGGGGGGGGACAGTGATGAAAAACTGTTTTTT.

CDR3: CASSQIQGLTGNTIYF. In nucleotides, the CDR3 is TGTGCCAGCAGCCAGATACAGGGGTTAACTGGAAACACCATATATTTT. The V gene is TRBV3-1 (or the pseudogene TRBV3-2), the J gene TRBJ1-3; 7 nucleotides match TRBD1. The germline gives CDR1 LGHDT, CDR2 YNNKEL (reference sequence). This CDR3 has 16 residues. V lost 3 bases, J lost 2 bases, and 7 bases stayed unmatched.

The rearrangement uses TRBV7-3 and TRBJ2-2; D uncertain. Germline-derived CDR1 and CDR2 are SGHTA and FQGTGA. The CDR3 loop spans 21 amino acids. V was pared by 6 bases and J by 1 base, with 30 bases between. The CDR3 loop reads CASSLKSLLRETDKNTGELFF. In DNA, the CDR3 is TGTGCCAGCAGTCTAAAAAGCTTACTGCGTGAGACCGACAAGAACACCGGGGAGCTGTTTTTT. The variable domain in full, with the rest retrieved from reference TRBV7-3 and TRBJ2-2, is GAGVSQTPSNKVTEKGKYVELRCDPISGHTALYWYRQSLGQGPEFLIYFQGTGAADDSGLPNDRFFAVRPEGSVSTLKIQRTERGDSAVYLCASSLKSLLRETDKNTGELFFGEGSRLTVL.

The chain has TRBV19 and TRBJ1-1, with D unclear. The CDR3 covers 15 residues. Trimming removed 5 bases from V and 2 bases from J, with 15 bases in between. Germline V gives CDR1 LNHDA, CDR2 SQIVND (reference sequence). The CDR3 protein is CASSPSGYPNTEAFF. The CDR3 DNA reads TGTGCCAGTAGTCCAAGCGGGTATCCTAACACTGAAGCTTTCTTT.

The chain combines TRBV6-1 with TRBJ2-7; the D gene is possibly TRBD2 (6 bases). Germline loops: CDR1 MNHNS, CDR2 SASEGT. The CDR3 totals 14 residues. V dropped 2 bases and J dropped 6 bases, with 14 bases sitting between them. CDR3 protein: CASSETRRVTEQYF. CDR3 DNA: TGTGCCAGCAGTGAAACGAGGAGGGTGACCGAGCAGTACTTC.

The chain joins TRBV5-5 to TRBJ1-6, with 7 bases identical to TRBD1. This CDR3 contains 16 residues. The germline CDR1 and CDR2 sequences are SGHKS and YYEKEE (reference sequence). V dropped 1 base and J dropped 5; count of bases not matched to a gene: 6. CDR3 residues: CASSLRKGADNSPLHF. As DNA, the CDR3 is TGTGCCAGCAGCTTGAGAAAGGGGGCAGATAATTCACCCCTCCACTTT.

The chain combines TRBV19 with TRBJ2-3; D gene uncertain. V lost 1 base and J 7 bases, leaving 9 bases between the germline ends. From germline, CDR1 is LNHDA and CDR2 SQIVND (reference sequence). This CDR3 has 13 amino acids. As DNA, the CDR3 is TGTGCCAGTAGTATAGGGCAGTTATATACGCAGTATTTT. This encodes CASSIGQLYTQYF.